This T cell receptor beta chain stems from a study of identical twins. This clonotype was detected only a few times. As yet, its antigen is unknown. In every case, the donor was a healthy Caucasian. The germline CDR1 and CDR2 sequences are GTSNPN and SVGIG (reference sequence). The CDR3 runs to 15 residues. V was pared by 3 bases and J by 1 base, with 13 bases between. TCRdb fed the 5' RACE reads into MiXCR, producing one record per CDR3 protein. The sample includes 400,000 to 500,000 distinct CDR3 sequences, around 15% of them seen just once. Study outcomes and limitations: Among monozygotic twins, out-of-frame TCR alpha sharing exceeded what models predicted. Twin-shared out-of-frame alpha sequences were enriched for low generation probability.

These data were also filed under a second study, of yellow fever vaccine responses in identical twins.

Sequenced sample: CD4+ T cells sorted from blood. This TCR came from a woman between 18 and 29 years old in good health. V usage is TRBV30 and J usage is TRBJ1-3; unclear D gene. CDR3 sequence: CAWRDLTASGNTIYF. CDR3 nucleotide sequence: TGTGCCTGGAGGGACCTGACCGCATCTGGAAACACCATATATTTT.